This T cell receptor (beta chain) was obtained from a study of T cells in Graves' hyperthyroidism and ophthalmopathy. Study-level findings and limits: The model foresaw ophthalmopathy a median roughly 6 months prior to onset.

The germline V gene has CDR1 SQVTM and CDR2 ANQGSEA. The CDR3 has 15 residues. Trimming took off 1 base at V and 4 bases at J, with 16 bases between the two ends. This clonotype was recorded many times. The antigen remains undetermined. Amplified TCR beta CDR3 regions came from RNA transcripts. HTBI primers were employed in a first-round RT-PCR of the TCR CDR3. TCRdb passed the multiplex PCR reads through MiXCR, listing each CDR3 protein once. The profile shows about 520,000 distinct CDR3 sequences, less than 25% of them singletons. Ophthalmopathy patients showed a Clinical Activity Score of at least 3, NOSPECS grade of at least 4 and duration under 3 months. Diagnosing involved the use of clinical symptoms, serum thyroxine and TRAb, thyroid ultrasound and orbital computed tomography. The source of the PBMCs was 8 to 10 ml of fresh peripheral blood.

The receptor comes from a woman aged 30 to 39 with Graves' ophthalmopathy. The V call is TRBV29-1, the J call TRBJ1-2, with D maybe TRBD1 (6 bases). Sequenced input: blood. The DNA for the CDR3 is TGCAGCGTTGAAGTAGTTGGGGGCGTGAGCTATGGCTACACCTTC. It translates to CSVEVVGGVSYGYTF.